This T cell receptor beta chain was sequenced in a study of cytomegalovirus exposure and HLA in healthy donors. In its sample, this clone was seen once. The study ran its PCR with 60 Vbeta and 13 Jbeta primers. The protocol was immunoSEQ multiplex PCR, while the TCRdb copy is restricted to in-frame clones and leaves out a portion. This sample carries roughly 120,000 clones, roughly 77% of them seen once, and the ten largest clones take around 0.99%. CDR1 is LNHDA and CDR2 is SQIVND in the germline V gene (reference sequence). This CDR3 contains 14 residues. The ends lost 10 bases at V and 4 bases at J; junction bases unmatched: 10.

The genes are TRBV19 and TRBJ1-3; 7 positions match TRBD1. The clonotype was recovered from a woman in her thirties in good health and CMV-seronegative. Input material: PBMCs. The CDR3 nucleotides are TGTGCCACACGGGACAGATCCCTAGGAAACACCATATATTTT. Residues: CATRDRSLGNTIYF. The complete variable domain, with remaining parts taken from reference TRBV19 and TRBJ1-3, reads DGGITQSPKYLFRKEGQNVTLSCEQNLNHDAMYWYRQDPGQGLRLIYYSQIVNDFQKGDIAEGYSVSREKKESFPLTVTSAQKNPTAFYLCATRDRSLGNTIYFGEGSWLTVV.